Listed here are 5 T cell receptor beta chains from one sample, sequenced in a study of cytomegalovirus exposure and HLA in healthy donors. 13 Jbeta primers and 60 Vbeta primers were used for the PCR. Profiled with immunoSEQ multiplex PCR; TCRdb holds only in-frame clones, not every one. This table has 150,000 to 200,000 clones, 70% to 80% appearing once. Sequencing used PBMCs. The receptors stem from a man between 35 and 55 years old in good health and CMV-seronegative.

This clone was seen once. This chain links TRBV15 with TRBJ2-7; tentatively, D is TRBD2 (6 bases). V gave up 4 bases and J gave up 2 bases, with 9 bases separating them. Germline V gene lookup returns CDR1 LNHNV and CDR2 YYDKDF (reference sequence). The CDR3 sequence is 13 residues long. The DNA of the CDR3 is TGTGCCACCAGCATCCGGGGGACCTACGAGCAGTACTTC. Amino acids: CATSIRGTYEQYF.

This CDR3 is CASSQGAFPDNEQFF. The CDR3 DNA sequence: TGTGCCAGCAGCCAAGGGGCGTTCCCAGACAATGAGCAGTTCTTC. The J gene is TRBJ2-1, the V gene TRBV4-2; D not certain. With 1 base removed from V and 5 bases from J, the gap between germline ends came to 12 bases. The CDR3 is 15 residues long. Per the germline V gene, CDR1 is LGHNA and CDR2 is YNFKEQ.

The chain combines TRBV28 with TRBJ2-2; possible D gene TRBD2, 6 bases. There are 16 residues in the CDR3. CDR1 and CDR2 from the germline V gene are MDHEN and SYDVKM. Trimming removed 3 bases from V and 3 bases from J, with 14 bases in between. The DNA for the CDR3 is TGTGCCAGCAGTTTTATAGGGAGGTTTTACACCGGGGAGCTGTTTTTT. Translation gives CASSFIGRFYTGELFF.

V usage is TRBV2 and J usage is TRBJ2-3; 7 positions agree with TRBD2. V dropped 3 bases and J dropped 3; count of bases not matched to a gene: 6. CDR3 length: 15 residues. Germline V gene data show CDR1 as SNHLY and CDR2 as FYNNEI. CDR3 amino acids: CASSEGSGSTDTQYF. The DNA for the CDR3 is TGTGCCAGCAGTGAGGGTAGCGGGTCAACAGATACGCAGTATTTT.

V is TRBV5-6 and J is TRBJ1-2; 7 positions agree with TRBD1. With 2 bases clipped from V and 8 bases from J, the junction kept 9 bases outside the gene matches. The germline CDR1 and CDR2 sequences are SGHDT and YYEEEE. The CDR3 spans 14 residues. The CDR3 bases are TGTGCCAGCAGCTTAAGTGACAGGGTTTGGGGCTACACCTTC. It codes for CASSLSDRVWGYTF.